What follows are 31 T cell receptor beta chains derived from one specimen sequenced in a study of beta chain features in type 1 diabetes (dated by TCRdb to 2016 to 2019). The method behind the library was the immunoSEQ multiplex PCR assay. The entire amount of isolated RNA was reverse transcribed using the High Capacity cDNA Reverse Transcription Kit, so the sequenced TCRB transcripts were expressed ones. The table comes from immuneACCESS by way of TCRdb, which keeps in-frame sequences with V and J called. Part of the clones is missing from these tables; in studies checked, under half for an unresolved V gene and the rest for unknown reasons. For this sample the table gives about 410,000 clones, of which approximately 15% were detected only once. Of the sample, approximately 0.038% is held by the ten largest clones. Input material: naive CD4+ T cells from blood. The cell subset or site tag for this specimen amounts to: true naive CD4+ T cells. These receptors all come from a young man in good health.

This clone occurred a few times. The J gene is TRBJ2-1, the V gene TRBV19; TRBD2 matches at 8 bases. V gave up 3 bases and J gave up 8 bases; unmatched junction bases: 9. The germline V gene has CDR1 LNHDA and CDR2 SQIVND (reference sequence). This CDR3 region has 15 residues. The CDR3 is CASSIVSGSMYEQFF. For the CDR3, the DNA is TGTGCCAGTAGTATTGTAAGCGGGAGTATGTATGAGCAGTTCTTC. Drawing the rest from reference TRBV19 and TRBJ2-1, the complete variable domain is DGGITQSPKYLFRKEGQNVTLSCEQNLNHDAMYWYRQDPGQGLRLIYYSQIVNDFQKGDIAEGYSVSREKKESFPLTVTSAQKNPTAFYLCASSIVSGSMYEQFFGPGTRLTVL.

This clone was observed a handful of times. The CDR3 DNA reads TGTGCCAGCAGCTTAGGACTCAGCGGAGAGACCCAGTACTTC. Translation gives CASSLGLSGETQYF. The chain carries TRBV7-9 and TRBJ2-5, with D possibly matching TRBD2 (5 bases). Trimming removed 1 base from V and 4 bases from J, with 10 bases in between. Germline CDR1 reads SEHNR; CDR2 reads FQNEAQ (reference sequence). CDR3 length: 14 amino acids.

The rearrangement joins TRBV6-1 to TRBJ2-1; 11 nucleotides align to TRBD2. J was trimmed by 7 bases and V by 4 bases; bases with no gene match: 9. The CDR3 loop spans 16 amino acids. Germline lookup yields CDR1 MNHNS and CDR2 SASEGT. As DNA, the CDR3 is TGTGCCAGCAGTGGTCCCCTAGCGGGGGGTCGGAATGAGCAGTTCTTC. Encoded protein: CASSGPLAGGRNEQFF.

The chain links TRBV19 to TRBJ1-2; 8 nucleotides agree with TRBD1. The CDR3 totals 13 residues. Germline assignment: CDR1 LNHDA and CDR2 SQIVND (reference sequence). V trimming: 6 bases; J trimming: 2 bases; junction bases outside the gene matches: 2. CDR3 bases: TGTGCCAGTAGGGACAGGGACAACTATGGCTACACCTTC. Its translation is CASRDRDNYGYTF.

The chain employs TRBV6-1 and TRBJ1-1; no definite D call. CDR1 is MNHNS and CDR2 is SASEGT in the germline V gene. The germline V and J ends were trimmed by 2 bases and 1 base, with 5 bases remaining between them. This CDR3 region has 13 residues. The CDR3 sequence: CASSEQKNTEAFF. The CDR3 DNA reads TGTGCCAGCAGTGAACAGAAGAACACTGAAGCTTTCTTT.

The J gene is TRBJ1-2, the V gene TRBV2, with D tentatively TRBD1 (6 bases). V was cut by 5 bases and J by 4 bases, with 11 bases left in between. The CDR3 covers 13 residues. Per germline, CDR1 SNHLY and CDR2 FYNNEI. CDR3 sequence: CASSPTTGYGYTF. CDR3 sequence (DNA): TGTGCCAGCAGTCCCACGACAGGCTATGGCTACACCTTC.

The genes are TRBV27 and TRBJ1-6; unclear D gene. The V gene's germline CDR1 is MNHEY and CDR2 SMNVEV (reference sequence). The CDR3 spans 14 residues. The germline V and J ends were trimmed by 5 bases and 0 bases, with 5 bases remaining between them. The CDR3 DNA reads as TGTGCCAGCAGTGCGAGCTCCTATAATTCACCCCTCCACTTT. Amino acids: CASSASSYNSPLHF.

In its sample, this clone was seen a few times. The CDR3: CASRLPGLAADTQYF. As DNA, the CDR3 is TGTGCCAGCAGGCTACCGGGACTAGCCGCAGATACGCAGTATTTT. The chain couples TRBV28 to TRBJ2-3; TRBD2 aligns across 9 bases. The V gene end was trimmed by 6 bases and the J gene end by 4 bases; junction bases not matched to a gene: 8. The CDR3 has 15 residues. Germline loops: CDR1 MDHEN, CDR2 SYDVKM.

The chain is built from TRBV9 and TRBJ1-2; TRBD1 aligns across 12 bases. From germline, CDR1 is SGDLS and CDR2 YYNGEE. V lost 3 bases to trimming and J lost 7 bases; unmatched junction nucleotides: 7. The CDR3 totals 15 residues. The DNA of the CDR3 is TGTGCCAGCAGCGCGCCGGGACAGGGGGCTGTTGGCTACACCTTC. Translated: CASSAPGQGAVGYTF.

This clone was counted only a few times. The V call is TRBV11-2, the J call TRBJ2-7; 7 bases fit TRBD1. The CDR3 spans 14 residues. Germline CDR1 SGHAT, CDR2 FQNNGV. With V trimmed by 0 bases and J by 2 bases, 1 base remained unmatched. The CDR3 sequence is CASSLEQGPYEQYF. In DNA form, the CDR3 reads TGTGCCAGCAGCTTAGAACAGGGGCCCTACGAGCAGTACTTC. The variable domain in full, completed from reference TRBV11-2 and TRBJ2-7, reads EAGVAQSPRYKIIEKRQSVAFWCNPISGHATLYWYQQILGQGPKLLIQFQNNGVVDDSQLPKDRFSAERLKGVDSTLKIQPAKLEDSAVYLCASSLEQGPYEQYFGPGTRLTVT.

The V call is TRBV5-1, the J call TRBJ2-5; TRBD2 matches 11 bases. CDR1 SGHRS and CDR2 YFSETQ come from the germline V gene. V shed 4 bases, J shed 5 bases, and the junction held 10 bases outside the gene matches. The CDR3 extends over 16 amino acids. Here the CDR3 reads CASSPQLAGVGETQYF. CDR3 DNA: TGCGCCAGCAGCCCCCAACTAGCGGGAGTCGGGGAGACCCAGTACTTC.

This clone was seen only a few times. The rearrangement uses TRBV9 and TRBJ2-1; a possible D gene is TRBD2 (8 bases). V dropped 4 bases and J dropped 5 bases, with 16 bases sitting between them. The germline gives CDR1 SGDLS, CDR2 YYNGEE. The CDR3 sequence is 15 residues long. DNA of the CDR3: TGTGCCAGCAGCCCAGGGGGGACTAGTGACAATGAGCAGTTCTTC. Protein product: CASSPGGTSDNEQFF.

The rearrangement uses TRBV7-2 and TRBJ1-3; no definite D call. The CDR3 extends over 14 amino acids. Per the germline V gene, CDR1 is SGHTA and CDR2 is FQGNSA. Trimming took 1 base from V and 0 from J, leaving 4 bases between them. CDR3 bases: TGTGCCAGCAGCTTAGTCAGCTCTGGAAACACCATATATTTT. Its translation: CASSLVSSGNTIYF.

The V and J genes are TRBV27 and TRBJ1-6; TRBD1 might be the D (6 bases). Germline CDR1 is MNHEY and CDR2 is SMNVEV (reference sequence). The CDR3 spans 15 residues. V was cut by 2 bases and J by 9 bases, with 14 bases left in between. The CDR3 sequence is CASSLGTGFVSPLHF. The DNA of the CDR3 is TGTGCCAGCAGTTTAGGTACAGGGTTTGTTTCACCCCTCCACTTT.

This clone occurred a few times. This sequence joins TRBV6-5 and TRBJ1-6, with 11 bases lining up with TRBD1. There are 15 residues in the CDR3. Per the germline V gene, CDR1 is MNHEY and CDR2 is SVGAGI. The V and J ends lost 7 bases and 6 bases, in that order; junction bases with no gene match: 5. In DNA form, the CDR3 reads TGTGCCAGCACCCGGACAGGGGGCCCTAATTCACCCCTCCACTTT. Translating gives CASTRTGGPNSPLHF.

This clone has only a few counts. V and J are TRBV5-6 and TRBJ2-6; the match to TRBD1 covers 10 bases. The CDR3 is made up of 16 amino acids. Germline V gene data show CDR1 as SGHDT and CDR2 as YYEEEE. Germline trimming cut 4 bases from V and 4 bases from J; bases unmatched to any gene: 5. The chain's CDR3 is CASSPDRGPGANVLTF. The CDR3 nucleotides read TGTGCCAGCAGCCCCGACAGGGGGCCCGGGGCCAACGTCCTGACTTTC.

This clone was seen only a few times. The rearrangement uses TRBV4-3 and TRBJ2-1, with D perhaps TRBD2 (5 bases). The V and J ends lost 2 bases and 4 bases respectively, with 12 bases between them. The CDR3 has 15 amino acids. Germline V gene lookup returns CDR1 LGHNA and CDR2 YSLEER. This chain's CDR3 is CASSQRTGRYNEQFF. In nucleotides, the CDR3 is TGCGCCAGCAGCCAAAGAACGGGAAGATACAATGAGCAGTTCTTC.

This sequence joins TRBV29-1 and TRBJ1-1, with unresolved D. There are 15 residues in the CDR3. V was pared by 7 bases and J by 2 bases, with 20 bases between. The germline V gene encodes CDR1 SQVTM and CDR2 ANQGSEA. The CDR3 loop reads CSATLYNTVNTEAFF. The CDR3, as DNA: TGCAGCGCCACTCTTTATAATACAGTTAACACTGAAGCTTTCTTT.

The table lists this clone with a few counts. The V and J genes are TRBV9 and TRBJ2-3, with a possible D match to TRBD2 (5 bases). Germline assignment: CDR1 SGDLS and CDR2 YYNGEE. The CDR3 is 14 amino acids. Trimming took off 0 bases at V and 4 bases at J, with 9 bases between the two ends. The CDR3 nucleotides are TGTGCCAGCAGCGTAGTTTCGAGGGCAGATACGCAGTATTTT. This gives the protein CASSVVSRADTQYF.

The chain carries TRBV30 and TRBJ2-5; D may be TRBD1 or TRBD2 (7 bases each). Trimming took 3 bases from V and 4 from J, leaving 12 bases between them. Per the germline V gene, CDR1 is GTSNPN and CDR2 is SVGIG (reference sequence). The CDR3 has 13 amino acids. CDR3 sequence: CAWRGGGRETQYF. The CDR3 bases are TGTGCCTGGAGGGGAGGGGGCCGAGAGACCCAGTACTTC.

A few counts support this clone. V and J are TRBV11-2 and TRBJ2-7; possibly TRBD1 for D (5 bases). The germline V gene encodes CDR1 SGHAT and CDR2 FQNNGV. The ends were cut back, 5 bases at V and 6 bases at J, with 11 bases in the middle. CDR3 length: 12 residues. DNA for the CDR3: TGTGCCAGCAGCGGTACGCAGGGCGAGCAGTACTTC. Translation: CASSGTQGEQYF.

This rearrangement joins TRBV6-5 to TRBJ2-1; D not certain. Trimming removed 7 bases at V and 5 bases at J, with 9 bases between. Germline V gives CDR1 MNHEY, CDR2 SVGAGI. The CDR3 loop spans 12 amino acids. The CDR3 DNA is TGTGCCAGCACCCGCTGGGACAATGAGCAGTTCTTC. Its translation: CASTRWDNEQFF.

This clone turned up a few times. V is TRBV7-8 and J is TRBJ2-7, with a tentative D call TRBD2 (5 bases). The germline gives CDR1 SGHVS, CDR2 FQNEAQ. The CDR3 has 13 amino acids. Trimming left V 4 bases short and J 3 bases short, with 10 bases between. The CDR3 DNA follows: TGTGCCAGCAGCTCTAAGCGGATCTACGAGCAGTACGTC. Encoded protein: CASSSKRIYEQYV.

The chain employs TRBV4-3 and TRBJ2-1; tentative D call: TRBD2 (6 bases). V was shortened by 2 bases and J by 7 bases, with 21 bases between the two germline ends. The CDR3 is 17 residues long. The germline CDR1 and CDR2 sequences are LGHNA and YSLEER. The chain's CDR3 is CASSQSFLASLGNEQFF. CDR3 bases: TGCGCCAGCAGCCAATCCTTTCTAGCGAGCCTAGGTAATGAGCAGTTCTTC.

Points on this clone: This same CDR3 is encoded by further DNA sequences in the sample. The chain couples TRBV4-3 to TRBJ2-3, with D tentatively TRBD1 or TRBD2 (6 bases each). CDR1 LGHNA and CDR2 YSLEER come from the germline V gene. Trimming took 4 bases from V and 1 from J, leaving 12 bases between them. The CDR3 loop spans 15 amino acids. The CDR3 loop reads CASSRRGQGTDTQYF. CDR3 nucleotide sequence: TGCGCCAGCAGCCGACGGGGGCAAGGCACAGATACGCAGTATTTT.

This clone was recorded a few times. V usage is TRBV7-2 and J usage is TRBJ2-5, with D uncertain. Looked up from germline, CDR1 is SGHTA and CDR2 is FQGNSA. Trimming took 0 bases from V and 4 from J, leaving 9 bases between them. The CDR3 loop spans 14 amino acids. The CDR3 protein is CASSLARTRETQYF. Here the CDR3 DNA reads TGTGCCAGCAGCTTAGCCCGGACCAGAGAGACCCAGTACTTC. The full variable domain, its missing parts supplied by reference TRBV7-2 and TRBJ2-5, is GAGVSQSPSNKVTEKGKDVELRCDPISGHTALYWYRQSLGQGLEFLIYFQGNSAPDKSGLPSDRFSAERTGGSVSTLTIQRTQQEDSAVYLCASSLARTRETQYFGPGTRLLVL.

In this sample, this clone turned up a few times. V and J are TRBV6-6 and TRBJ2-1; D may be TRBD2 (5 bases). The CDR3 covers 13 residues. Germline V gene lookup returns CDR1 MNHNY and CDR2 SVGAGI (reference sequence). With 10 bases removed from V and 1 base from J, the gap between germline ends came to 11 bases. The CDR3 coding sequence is TGTGCCACCCAGACTAAATCCTACAATGAGCAGTTCTTC. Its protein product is CATQTKSYNEQFF.

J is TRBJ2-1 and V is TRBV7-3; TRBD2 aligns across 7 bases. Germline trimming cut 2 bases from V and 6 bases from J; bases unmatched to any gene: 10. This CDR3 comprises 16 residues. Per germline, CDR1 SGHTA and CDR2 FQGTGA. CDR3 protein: CASSLGGGRLRNEQFF. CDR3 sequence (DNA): TGTGCCAGCAGCTTAGGCGGCGGGAGACTCCGCAATGAGCAGTTCTTC.

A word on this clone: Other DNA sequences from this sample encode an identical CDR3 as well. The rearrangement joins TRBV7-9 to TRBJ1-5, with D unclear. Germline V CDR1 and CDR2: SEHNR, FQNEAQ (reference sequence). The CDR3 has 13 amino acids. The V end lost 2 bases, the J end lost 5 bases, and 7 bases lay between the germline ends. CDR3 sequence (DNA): TGTGCCAGCAGCTTAAGAAGAGATCAGCCCCAGCATTTT. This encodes CASSLRRDQPQHF. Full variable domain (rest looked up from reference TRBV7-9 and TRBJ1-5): DTGVSQNPRHKITKRGQNVTFRCDPISEHNRLYWYRQTLGQGPEFLTYFQNEAQLEKSRLLSDRFSAERPKGSFSTLEIQRTEQGDSAMYLCASSLRRDQPQHFGDGTRLSIL.

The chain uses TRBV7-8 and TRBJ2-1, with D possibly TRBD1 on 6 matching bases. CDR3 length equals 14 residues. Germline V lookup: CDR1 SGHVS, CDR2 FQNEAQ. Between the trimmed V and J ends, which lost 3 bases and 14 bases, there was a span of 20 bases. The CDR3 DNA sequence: TGTGCCAGCAGCTTGGCTACAGGGCTTCGGTATAAGTTCTTC. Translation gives CASSLATGLRYKFF.

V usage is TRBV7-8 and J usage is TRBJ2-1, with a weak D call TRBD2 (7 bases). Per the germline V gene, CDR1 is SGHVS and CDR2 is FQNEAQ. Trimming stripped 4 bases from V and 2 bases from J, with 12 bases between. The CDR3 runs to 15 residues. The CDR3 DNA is TGTGCCAGCAGCTCAGAGGGGGGGCCCTACAATGAGCAGTTCTTC. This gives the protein CASSSEGGPYNEQFF.